A single sample gave rise to the 5 T cell receptor beta chains below, sequenced in a study of blood T cell repertoires in COVID-19. TCRdb keeps only in-frame clones here, not all; method: immunoSEQ multiplex PCR. The sample lists 300,000 to 450,000 clones, around 87% occurring once. The sample taken for sequencing was peripheral blood. The receptors derive from a human donor in a cohort sampled during active COVID-19.

The chain couples TRBV5-1 to TRBJ1-3; D might be TRBD1 (6 bases). This CDR3 spans 14 amino acids. Trimming cost V 2 bases and J 7 bases, with 13 bases left between them. The germline V gene encodes CDR1 SGHRS and CDR2 YFSETQ. In nucleotides, the CDR3 is TGCGCCAGCAGCTTAGGGGACATAGGGAACACCATATATTTT. This gives the protein CASSLGDIGNTIYF.

The chain has TRBV9 and TRBJ2-7, with D possibly matching TRBD1 (8 bases). The germline CDR1 and CDR2 sequences are SGDLS and YYNGEE. The CDR3 has 17 amino acids. V lost 4 bases and J lost 0, with 20 bases in between. This CDR3 reads CASSPTGGGRGSYEQYF. The CDR3 nucleotides read TGTGCCAGCAGCCCCACAGGGGGGGGGAGGGGCTCCTACGAGCAGTACTTC.

The chain joins TRBV7-8 to TRBJ1-2, with 7 bases aligning to TRBD1. CDR1 is SGHVS, CDR2 FQNEAQ, per germline. The CDR3 loop spans 18 amino acids. With V trimmed by 2 bases and J by 5 bases, 17 bases remained unmatched. CDR3 DNA: TGTGCCAGCAGCTTACCCCTCAGGGTAGGGGGCGTTAAATATGGCTACACCTTC. Translation gives CASSLPLRVGGVKYGYTF.

The gene calls are TRBV30 and TRBJ2-5; D possibly corresponds to TRBD1 (5 bases). The CDR3 covers 13 residues. Between the trimmed V and J ends, which lost 0 bases and 4 bases, there was a span of 9 bases. Germline loops: CDR1 GTSNPN, CDR2 SVGIG (reference sequence). The CDR3 DNA sequence: TGTGCCTGGAGTGTCCCAGGGATAGAGACCCAGTACTTC. The encoded protein is CAWSVPGIETQYF.

This clone was recorded once. CDR3: CASRLGVLLTGELFF. The CDR3, as DNA: TGTGCCAGCCGTCTCGGGGTTTTACTCACCGGGGAGCTGTTTTTT. The V gene is TRBV2, the J gene TRBJ2-2; possible D gene TRBD2, 5 bases. Germline CDR1 and CDR2: SNHLY and FYNNEI. This CDR3 is built from 15 residues. V was clipped by 8 bases and J by 4 bases, with 17 bases between them.